The rows below give T cell receptor beta chains drawn from one sample of a study of CD8+ T cells in alopecia areata. The method was immunoSEQ multiplex PCR; TCRdb's version includes in-frame clones alone and lacks a portion of them. This table holds about 160,000 clones, approximately 45% found once. The sample was CD4+ T cells sorted from blood. The receptor set was obtained from a human donor with alopecia areata. Each CDR3 is given with its conserved first and last residue. The order of the fields is V gene, D gene, clone size, CDR3 protein. D genes are given only for firm matches. Only some rows state a clone size, as once, few, many or a class for expanded clones.

TRBV7-9	TRBD2	few	CASSLEVAGTNEQFF
TRBV27	TRBD2	NA	CASTSWGGTDTQYF
TRBV19	TRBD1	NA	CASSSRTGGQETQYF
TRBV6-1	TRBD1	NA	CASSGLQGAGYNEQFF
TRBV5-1	NA	NA	CASSSTDSSYNEQFF
TRBV5-1	TRBD1	once	CASRRGTGNTEAFF
TRBV13	TRBD2	few	CASSLGLGLVDSISYEQYF
TRBV5-1	NA	few	CASSGDTEAFF
TRBV28	NA	few	CASRTGQTQYF
TRBV29-1	TRBD2	NA	CSVEIAGGLQETQYF
TRBV7-9	TRBD2	NA	CASSPGLAFPDTQYF
TRBV7-2	TRBD2	NA	CASSRTSGSETQYF
TRBV29-1	NA	NA	CSVRLRGPNTGELFF
TRBV10-3	NA	NA	CAISFSGSSYEQYF
TRBV6-5	TRBD2	few	CASSSREGMYEQYF
TRBV29-1	NA	few	CSVFWGFQETQYF
TRBV7-7	NA	NA	CASSPLSRGLSEAFF
TRBV5-1	NA	NA	CASTESQETQYF
TRBV5-4	NA	NA	CASSHGGGISSYNEQFF
TRBV2	TRBD2	few	CASSDVRGGKELFF
TRBV19	NA	NA	CASKEVPQSYEQYF
TRBV5-1	NA	few	CASTQGPAQENIQYF
TRBV5-1	NA	few	CASSFGDASYNEQFF
TRBV29-1	NA	NA	CSLTTGTENTDTQYF
TRBV9	TRBD2	NA	CASSVGTSGKGNDIQYF
TRBV29-1	NA	NA	CSVGQANNEQFF
TRBV4-1	NA	few	CASSQVVTGNQPQHF
TRBV28	NA	NA	CASSLSQPYEQYF
TRBV25-1	NA	NA	CASSDPRRDSYNEQFF
TRBV7-2	NA	NA	CASSLRYQETQYF
TRBV2	NA	NA	CASNREYTGELFF
TRBV20-1	NA	NA	CSAGTPSMAFF
TRBV29-1	TRBD1	few	CSVGGQGWETQYF
TRBV18	NA	NA	CASSPEGPYEQYF
TRBV25-1	NA	once	CASSDLTAGPQQFF
TRBV6-5	NA	NA	CASSHISGANVLTF
TRBV29-1	NA	few	CSLVVGTDTQYF
TRBV6-1	TRBD2	NA	CASSASPLAGTPNEQFF
TRBV4-1	TRBD2	NA	CASSLALAVSGETQYF
TRBV29-1	NA	NA	CSVETGSYNEQFF
TRBV29-1	NA	few	CSVESSYTF
TRBV5-1	TRBD2	once	CASSFLAGVPDTQYF
TRBV9	NA	NA	CASRSGAGFGYTF
TRBV29-1	NA	NA	CSVDKARGRNQETQYF
TRBV4-1	NA	NA	CASSQVGLAKNIQYF
TRBV11-2	TRBD2	NA	CASSSAAGRTVTQYF
TRBV5-1	TRBD2	NA	CASSHTSGLAGGQQQFF
TRBV7-9	NA	NA	CASSLQTNEQFF
TRBV5-1	NA	few	CASSLESHGYTF
TRBV27	NA	NA	CASREGARGQETQYF
TRBV5-6	NA	NA	CASSLEIAVADTQYF
TRBV5-1	NA	NA	CASRESLAANEKLFF
TRBV6-5	NA	NA	CASSLNRGETQYF
TRBV10-3	NA	few	CAISESRGKSSYEQYF